The T cell receptor (beta chain) under discussion was sequenced for a study of cytomegalovirus exposure and HLA in healthy donors. Study findings and constraints: An analysis that was carried out later associated 15,000 to 20,000 TCR beta sequences with HLA alleles at 0.05 false discovery rate. Earlier results showed most TCR beta V segments being productive about 87% or about 30% of the time. When analyzed later, a missense DCLRE1C variant was found to be linked to TCR beta V- and J-gene trimming.

Researchers ran the PCR with 60 Vbeta and 13 Jbeta primers. Measured with immunoSEQ multiplex PCR; TCRdb has only the in-frame clones, and not every one. The data hold 150,000 to 200,000 clones, with over 65% observed a single time. This CDR3 spans 13 amino acids. V lost 7 bases, J lost 4 bases, and 12 bases lay in between. Germline V CDR1 and CDR2: SEHNR, FQNEAQ (reference sequence). As for this clone: No antigen is known for it.

The sequence was obtained from a man in his late teens or twenties in good health and CMV-seropositive. Sequencing used PBMCs. The chain has TRBV7-9 and TRBJ2-3, with a tentative D call TRBD1 (5 bases). CDR3 region: CASTIKGADTQYF. DNA for the CDR3: TGTGCCAGCACCATCAAAGGGGCAGATACGCAGTATTTT. The full variable domain, rest sourced from reference TRBV7-9 and TRBJ2-3, is DTGVSQNPRHKITKRGQNVTFRCDPISEHNRLYWYRQTLGQGPEFLTYFQNEAQLEKSRLLSDRFSAERPKGSFSTLEIQRTEQGDSAMYLCASTIKGADTQYFGPGTRLTVL.